This is a list of T cell receptor beta chains from one sample in a study of CD8 T cells in ankylosing spondylitis. TCRdb recomputed calls from the 5' RACE reads with MiXCR, one row per CDR3 protein. The data show 220,000 or so distinct CDR3 sequences, over 9.5% seen once. Input material: blood, either unsorted or a sorted T cell fraction (not recorded which). Source of these receptors: a male donor with ankylosing spondylitis or in good health (not recorded which). Each CDR3 is given with its conserved first and last residue. The D gene is left open where the match is weak. Part of the rows lack a size; the others show once, few, many or a class for expanded clones.

CDR3 length	V gene	clone size	D gene	J gene	CDR3 DNA	CDR3 protein
13	TRBV7-2	many	.	TRBJ1-1	TGTGCCAGCAGCTTAAGTAGGGAGACTGAAGCTTTCTTT	CASSLSRETEAFF
15	TRBV29-1	few	TRBD1	TRBJ2-3	TGCAGCGTTGAGACGGGACAGTCTCGCACAGATACGCAGTATTTT	CSVETGQSRTDTQYF
14	TRBV12-3/TRBV12-4	.	TRBD1	TRBJ1-2	TGTGCCAGCAGTCGAGGACAGGCCTTCTATGGCTACACCTTC	CASSRGQAFYGYTF
16	TRBV12-3/TRBV12-4	many	.	TRBJ1-2	TGTGCCAGCAGCTATAAACAGGGTAGGGGTTTCTATGGCTACACCTTC	CASSYKQGRGFYGYTF
13	TRBV20-1	many	.	TRBJ2-1	TGCAGTGCTAGAGTGCCGGGGATCAATGAGCAGTTCTTC	CSARVPGINEQFF
14	TRBV5-1	many	.	TRBJ2-5	TGCGCCAGCAGCTTGCTGGAGGGGGTCGAGACCCAGTACTTC	CASSLLEGVETQYF
15	TRBV5-1	many	TRBD2	TRBJ2-3	TGCGCCAGCAGCGGTCAAGCGGGGAGCACAGATACGCAGTATTTT	CASSGQAGSTDTQYF
14	TRBV6-1	few	TRBD1	TRBJ1-1	TGTGCCAGCAGCCTACAGACAGGGGACGCTGAAGCTTTCTTT	CASSLQTGDAEAFF
16	TRBV7-3	many	TRBD2	TRBJ2-1	TGTGCCAGCAGCCTGAGCGGGGGGGCTGGGTATGATGAGCAGTTCTTC	CASSLSGGAGYDEQFF
19	TRBV20-1	.	TRBD2	TRBJ2-3	TGCAGGGGCCGTCGTCCGGGACTAGCGGGGTCGTCTAGCACAGATACGCAGTATTTT	CRGRRPGLAGSSSTDTQYF
18	TRBV6-1	.	.	TRBJ1-1	TGTGCCAGCATCCGCTTTTTCCTAAAACAGGCCGGGAACACTGAAGCTTTCTTT	CASIRFFLKQAGNTEAFF
15	TRBV7-2	few	.	TRBJ1-5	TGTGCCAGCAGCTTACAACAGGGTAGCAATCAGCCCCAGCATTTT	CASSLQQGSNQPQHF
16	TRBV28	.	TRBD1	TRBJ2-7	TGTGCCAGCAGTTCCCCCCACGGGACAGGGCTTTACGAGCAGTACTTC	CASSSPHGTGLYEQYF
18	TRBV12-3/TRBV12-4	few	.	TRBJ2-1	TGTGCCAGCAGCTCACTCGGAGTAGCCGGGGGATTGCGCAATGAGCAGTTCTTC	CASSSLGVAGGLRNEQFF
13	TRBV7-2	few	.	TRBJ1-5	TGTGCCAGCAGCTTAGAGGTGGGGCGGCCCCAGCATTTT	CASSLEVGRPQHF
14	TRBV12-3/TRBV12-4	many	.	TRBJ1-4	TGTGCCAGCAGTTTAGGACAGGAGGGTGAAAAACTGTTTTTT	CASSLGQEGEKLFF
12	TRBV7-2	few	TRBD1	TRBJ2-1	TGTGCCAGCAGCTGGACCGGGACAGGCAAGTTCTTC	CASSWTGTGKFF
13	TRBV6-1	many	.	TRBJ2-7	TGTGCCAGCAGTAGAGGGGCTGGGGGAGAGCAGTACTTC	CASSRGAGGEQYF
17	TRBV5-1	many	TRBD2	TRBJ2-1	TGCGCCAGCAGTAGCGGGACTAGCGGAATTATATACAATGAGCAGTTCTTC	CASSSGTSGIIYNEQFF
13	TRBV5-1	many	.	TRBJ1-5	TGCGCCAGCAGCCCGGAGAGCAATCAGCCCCAGCATTTT	CASSPESNQPQHF
16	TRBV6-4	many	TRBD1	TRBJ2-2	TGTGCCAGCAGTGAACAGGGGGAAGCGAACACCGGGGAGCTGTTTTTT	CASSEQGEANTGELFF
16	TRBV20-1	few	.	TRBJ1-5	TGCAGTGCTCGAGACCCGGTCTTACCCAGCAATCAGCCCCAGCATTTT	CSARDPVLPSNQPQHF
17	TRBV20-1	few	TRBD1	TRBJ1-5	TGCAGTGCTAGAGCGGGGGGGACAGGGGGCTGGGGTCAGCCCCAGCATTTT	CSARAGGTGGWGQPQHF
15	TRBV7-6	.	TRBD2	TRBJ2-5	TGTGCCAGCAGCTTTGAAGCGGGGACGTCAGAGACCCAGTACTTC	CASSFEAGTSETQYF
16	TRBV12-3/TRBV12-4	few	.	TRBJ1-2	TGTGCCAGCCACCACCCGGGACAAAACTCTAACTATGGCTACACCTTC	CASHHPGQNSNYGYTF
15	TRBV20-1	.	.	TRBJ2-1	TGCAGTGCTAGAGATAGGAGGGGGGGCTACAATGAGCAGTTCTTC	CSARDRRGGYNEQFF
18	TRBV5-1	many	TRBD2	TRBJ2-3	TGCGCCAGCAGGTCCAGACTAGCGGGAGGACCAAACACAGATACGCAGTATTTT	CASRSRLAGGPNTDTQYF
13	TRBV5-1	many	.	TRBJ2-5	TGCGCCAGCAGCTTGTCGGTCCAAGAGACCCAGTACTTC	CASSLSVQETQYF
14	TRBV6-1	few	TRBD1	TRBJ1-4	TGTGCCAGCAGTGCCGACAGGGAGAGGGAAAAACTGTTTTTT	CASSADREREKLFF
14	TRBV19	.	TRBD1	TRBJ1-1	TGTGCCAGTAGAGTGGGACAGATTTACACTGAAGCTTTCTTT	CASRVGQIYTEAFF
16	TRBV6-1	many	TRBD2	TRBJ2-1	TGTGCCAGCAGCCAACTCAGCGGGGGGGCCTTCAATGAGCAGTTCTTC	CASSQLSGGAFNEQFF
15	TRBV5-2	.	.	TRBJ2-2	TGTGCCAGCGACCCCGGGACCCACTGCACCGGGGAGCTGTTTTTT	CASDPGTHCTGELFF
14	TRBV3-1	.	TRBD1	TRBJ1-1	TGTGCCAGCAGCCTGGGGACAGGGAAGACTGAAGCTTTCTTT	CASSLGTGKTEAFF
15	TRBV3-1	many	.	TRBJ2-6	TGTGCCAGCAGCCCGACAGGTTCCGGGGCCAACGTCCTGACTTTC	CASSPTGSGANVLTF
15	TRBV11-2	.	.	TRBJ2-7	TGTGCCAGCAGCTTAGATTGGGGGGTCGGGGACGAGCAGTACTTC	CASSLDWGVGDEQYF
13	TRBV6-2/TRBV6-3	few	.	TRBJ1-1	TGTGCCAGCAGTGGACGACCGAACACTGAAGCTTTCTTT	CASSGRPNTEAFF
15	TRBV5-1	many	.	TRBJ2-3	TGCGCCAGCAGCTTGAGTATAGCGGTAGCAGATACGCAGTATTTT	CASSLSIAVADTQYF
13	TRBV19	.	TRBD1	TRBJ1-5	TGTGCCAGCCGGACAGGGACCAATCAGCCCCAGCATTTT	CASRTGTNQPQHF
14	TRBV7-2	many	.	TRBJ2-3	TGTGCCAGCAGCCAAAACCCCGGGTGGGATACGCAGTATTTT	CASSQNPGWDTQYF
16	TRBV11-2	.	TRBD2	TRBJ2-3	TGTGCCAGCAGCTTGAGCGGGGGGGCCTTGAGAGATACGCAGTATTTT	CASSLSGGALRDTQYF
17	TRBV24-1	many	TRBD1	TRBJ1-5	TGTGCCACCAGTGACGCCTCCAAGGGGGCGGACAATCAGCCCCAGCATTTT	CATSDASKGADNQPQHF
15	TRBV3-1	few	TRBD2	TRBJ2-3	TGTGCCAGCAGCCCCCCTAGCGGGGGGGCAGATACGCAGTATTTT	CASSPPSGGADTQYF
12	TRBV2	many	.	TRBJ2-3	TGTGCCAGTGAACGTAGCGCAGATACGCAGTATTTT	CASERSADTQYF
15	TRBV7-2	few	.	TRBJ2-5	TGTGCCAGCAGCTTAGACCGGGGGGCCCAAGAGACCCAGTACTTC	CASSLDRGAQETQYF
13	TRBV19	many	.	TRBJ1-2	TGTGCCACTCACTTCCAGGGAAGTGGTGGCTACACCTTC	CATHFQGSGGYTF
15	TRBV28	.	.	TRBJ1-3	TGTGCCAGCAGTTTAACGGCAGCCTCTGGAAACACCATATATTTT	CASSLTAASGNTIYF
12	TRBV6-1	.	.	TRBJ2-5	TGTGCCAGCAGTGCCGGGGTAGAGACCCAGTACTTC	CASSAGVETQYF
15	TRBV5-1	.	.	TRBJ2-7	TGCGCCAGAGCTCGGCCAGACAAAAGCTCCTACGAGCAGTACTTC	CARARPDKSSYEQYF
18	TRBV12-3/TRBV12-4	many	TRBD2	TRBJ2-3	TGTGCCAGCAGTTTAAGCTTGGCTAGCGGGGGGCAAAGAGATACGCAGTATTTT	CASSLSLASGGQRDTQYF
16	TRBV5-1	.	TRBD1	TRBJ2-2	TGCGCCAGCAGCCCATGGACAGGGACGGACACCGGGGAGCTGTTTTTT	CASSPWTGTDTGELFF
14	TRBV7-8	many	TRBD1	TRBJ2-7	TGTGCCAGCAGCTCCGACAGGGACAGTTACGAGCAGTACTTC	CASSSDRDSYEQYF
12	TRBV29-1	.	TRBD1	TRBJ1-1	TGCAGCTCCTACAGGGGGAACACTGAAGCTTTCTTT	CSSYRGNTEAFF
16	TRBV18	many	.	TRBJ2-1	TGTGCCAGCTCACCACCCGGGGCTAGAGAAGACAATGAGCAGTTCTTC	CASSPPGAREDNEQFF
16	TRBV5-1	few	.	TRBJ1-3	TGCGCCAGCAGCTTGGCTACGGGAGTCGTTGGAAACACCATATATTTT	CASSLATGVVGNTIYF
14	TRBV6-1	many	.	TRBJ1-3	TGTGCCAGCAGTGATCGGCAGGGGGGAAACACCATATATTTT	CASSDRQGGNTIYF
14	TRBV12-3/TRBV12-4	many	TRBD2	TRBJ2-1	TGTGCCAGCGGTAATAGCGGGGTGTACAATGAGCAGTTCTTC	CASGNSGVYNEQFF
15	TRBV29-1	many	.	TRBJ2-1	TGCAGCGTGACTTGGCTGGGGAGCTCCTACAATGAGCAGTTCTTC	CSVTWLGSSYNEQFF
16	TRBV5-1	many	TRBD2	TRBJ2-1	TGCGCCAGCAGCCGGCCCAACGGGACTAGCAACAATGAGCAGTTCTTC	CASSRPNGTSNNEQFF
13	TRBV5-6	many	.	TRBJ2-3	TGTGCCAGCAGCTCTCGAGGAACAGATACGCAGTATTTT	CASSSRGTDTQYF
12	TRBV7-2	many	.	TRBJ2-7	TGTGCCAGCAGCTTAGGAACCTACGAGCAGTACTTC	CASSLGTYEQYF